What follows are 23 T cell receptor beta chains derived from one specimen sequenced in a study of blood T cell repertoires in COVID-19. Profiling relied on immunoSEQ multiplex PCR, and the TCRdb table lists in-frame clones only, not all of them. The repertoire includes some 150,000 clones, around 88% of them detected once, and 1.5% sits in the top ten. The specimen was peripheral blood. These receptors were collected from a woman aged 55-75 years with acute or convalescent COVID-19.

The rearrangement uses TRBV30 and TRBJ2-3, with 12 bases fitting TRBD2. The CDR3 sequence is 14 residues long. V shed 4 bases and J 7 bases; nucleotides not matched to a gene: 6. The germline V gene has CDR1 GTSNPN and CDR2 SVGIG (reference sequence). The CDR3 DNA sequence: TGTGCCTGGACTAGCGGGGGGGCCAGAAATACGCAGTATTTT. It yields the protein CAWTSGGARNTQYF.

The V call is TRBV28, the J call TRBJ2-5; no definite D call. The length of the CDR3 is 13 residues. Between the trimmed V and J ends, which lost 3 bases and 1 base, there was a span of 6 bases. Germline V gene lookup returns CDR1 MDHEN and CDR2 SYDVKM. The CDR3 nucleotides read TGTGCCAGCAGTTTTTACGGCCAAGAGACCCAGTACTTC. Protein: CASSFYGQETQYF.

This chain connects TRBV5-4 to TRBJ1-2, with D hard to call. Germline V gene lookup returns CDR1 SGHNT and CDR2 YYREEE (reference sequence). This CDR3 is 14 amino acids long. The V gene lost 5 bases and the J gene lost 2 bases, with 13 bases spanning the gap. This chain's CDR3 is CASRSGDINYGYTF. The CDR3 nucleotides read TGTGCCAGCAGGTCGGGAGACATCAACTATGGCTACACCTTC.

V usage is TRBV27 and J usage is TRBJ2-5, with 7 bases lining up with TRBD1. The trim removed 4 bases at V and 1 base at J, leaving 9 bases unmatched. The germline gives CDR1 MNHEY, CDR2 SMNVEV (reference sequence). The CDR3 extends over 16 amino acids. Here the CDR3 reads CASSSNLGQIQETQYF. CDR3 bases: TGTGCCAGCAGTTCCAACCTGGGACAGATCCAAGAGACCCAGTACTTC.

This clone has more than one count but fewer than ten. The chain employs TRBV10-3 and TRBJ1-1; D ambiguous. V lost 5 bases, J lost 1 base, and 8 bases lay in between. The CDR3 is made up of 13 amino acids. Germline-derived CDR1 and CDR2 are ENHRY and SYGVKD. The CDR3 here is CAISRQENTEAFF. The CDR3 nucleotides read TGTGCCATCAGTCGACAAGAGAACACTGAAGCTTTCTTT.

The rearrangement links TRBV28 to TRBJ2-6, with 8 bases fitting TRBD1. The V segment lost 8 bases and the J segment 4 bases; nucleotides outside the gene matches: 19. CDR3 length: 19 residues. Germline CDR1 reads MDHEN; CDR2 reads SYDVKM. The CDR3 coding sequence is TGTGCCAGCCAATCCTCCCCCTGGACAGGGAGGTCCGGGGCCAACGTCCTGACTTTC. It specifies CASQSSPWTGRSGANVLTF.

The chain recombines TRBV6-2 or TRBV6-3 with TRBJ1-1; perhaps TRBD1 as D (5 bases). Per germline, CDR1 MNHEY and CDR2 SVGEGT. The CDR3 covers 15 residues. The V gene lost 2 bases and the J gene lost 1 base, with 11 bases spanning the gap. CDR3 loop: CASSYLGGANTEAFF. The CDR3 region has the DNA TGTGCCAGCAGTTACCTTGGCGGGGCGAACACTGAAGCTTTCTTT.

Here the CDR3 DNA reads TGTGCCAGCAGTTTTCAGGGTTCGGATAGAAACACCATATATTTT. Amino acids: CASSFQGSDRNTIYF. The gene calls are TRBV28 and TRBJ1-3, with D possibly TRBD1 on 5 matching bases. Germline V lookup: CDR1 MDHEN, CDR2 SYDVKM. The CDR3 spans 15 residues. V shed 3 bases and J shed 5 bases, with 14 bases lying between them.

The chain couples TRBV5-1 to TRBJ1-4, with 7 nucleotides matching TRBD1. The CDR3 is 17 residues long. The germline gives CDR1 SGHRS, CDR2 YFSETQ. V was clipped by 0 bases and J by 0 bases; unmatched bases: 5. The CDR3 coding sequence is TGCGCCAGCAGCTTGGCCGGGACAGCAGCAACTAATGAAAAACTGTTTTTT. Translated: CASSLAGTAATNEKLFF. Full variable domain (outside the CDR3, taken from reference TRBV5-1 and TRBJ1-4): KAGVTQTPRYLIKTRGQQVTLSCSPISGHRSVSWYQQTPGQGLQFLFEYFSETQRNKGNFPGRFSGRQFSNSRSEMNVSTLELGDSALYLCASSLAGTAATNEKLFFGSGTQLSVL.

The chain is built from TRBV4-1 and TRBJ1-1, with 7 bases identical to TRBD1. There are 15 residues in the CDR3. The ends lost 4 bases at V and 6 bases at J; junction bases unmatched: 11. Germline V CDR1 and CDR2: MGHRA, YSYEKL. The CDR3 loop is CASSRDKGAPPEAFF. The CDR3 region has the DNA TGCGCCAGCAGCCGGGATAAGGGGGCTCCCCCTGAAGCTTTCTTT.

The rearrangement links TRBV4-1 to TRBJ1-2; perhaps TRBD1 as D (5 bases). CDR1 and CDR2 from the germline V gene are MGHRA and YSYEKL. Trimming stripped 4 bases from V and 4 bases from J, with 16 bases between. This CDR3 is 15 amino acids long. CDR3 bases: TGCGCCAGCAGCCTCGGGACTACCAGATTCTATGGCTACACCTTC. Encoded protein: CASSLGTTRFYGYTF.

V and J are TRBV29-1 and TRBJ1-4, with 7 bases that match TRBD1. Per the germline V gene, CDR1 is SQVTM and CDR2 is ANQGSEA. Trimming cost V 6 bases and J 3 bases; bases outside gene matches: 7. This CDR3 has 14 amino acids. Written as DNA, the CDR3 is TGCAGCGTAGCGCAGGGGGGTGCTAATGAAAAACTGTTTTTT. Residues: CSVAQGGANEKLFF.

V and J are TRBV3-1 (or the pseudogene TRBV3-2) and TRBJ1-2; 8 nucleotides agree with TRBD1. Germline loops: CDR1 LGHDT, CDR2 YNNKEL (reference sequence). V lost 6 bases, J lost 4 bases, and 4 bases stayed unmatched. The CDR3 length is 13 residues. The CDR3 sequence is CASSLTGGYGYTF. DNA of the CDR3: TGTGCCAGCAGTTTAACAGGGGGCTATGGCTACACCTTC.

The J gene is TRBJ2-1, the V gene TRBV5-5; perhaps TRBD1 as D (6 bases). Germline CDR1 and CDR2: SGHKS and YYEKEE (reference sequence). V was pared by 4 bases and J by 4 bases, with 15 bases between. The CDR3 is 15 amino acids. DNA of the CDR3: TGTGCCAGCAGCATTGAGGGGGTGGGTTACAATGAGCAGTTCTTC. Protein sequence: CASSIEGVGYNEQFF.

The CDR3: CASTSGLAGWSGANVLTF. The CDR3 DNA sequence: TGTGCCAGTACCAGTGGACTAGCGGGGTGGTCTGGGGCCAACGTCCTGACTTTC. The V and J genes are TRBV19 and TRBJ2-6; 12 bases map to TRBD2. The CDR3 has 18 residues. V was clipped by 7 bases and J by 1 base; unmatched bases: 8. Germline CDR1 is LNHDA and CDR2 is SQIVND (reference sequence). The variable domain in full, completed from reference TRBV19 and TRBJ2-6, reads DGGITQSPKYLFRKEGQNVTLSCEQNLNHDAMYWYRQDPGQGLRLIYYSQIVNDFQKGDIAEGYSVSREKKESFPLTVTSAQKNPTAFYLCASTSGLAGWSGANVLTFGAGSRLTVL.

This chain joins TRBV18 and TRBJ1-5; D is perhaps TRBD1 (5 bases). V dropped 3 bases and J dropped 7 bases, with 13 bases sitting between them. The CDR3 has 14 residues. Germline loops: CDR1 KGHSH, CDR2 LQKENI. The CDR3 DNA follows: TGTGCCAGCTCACCGCGGGGGACCGACCAGCCCCAGCATTTT. Protein product: CASSPRGTDQPQHF.

About this clone: A read error is likely, as this CDR3 ends without the conserved phenylalanine or tryptophan. The chain employs TRBV6-2 or TRBV6-3 and TRBJ1-2; D gene ambiguous. Trimming pared 2 bases from V and 4 bases from J, leaving 11 bases between. The germline V gene encodes CDR1 MNHEY and CDR2 SVGEGT. The CDR3 totals 14 residues. In DNA, the CDR3 is TGTGCCAGCAGTTACATACGAAACAGCTATGGCTACACCCTC. This translates into CASSYIRNSYGYTL.

J is TRBJ1-1 and V is TRBV19; the D gene is possibly TRBD1 (6 bases). This CDR3 spans 12 amino acids. CDR1 LNHDA and CDR2 SQIVND come from the germline V gene (reference sequence). The V end was cut by 7 bases, the J end by 4 bases, with 10 bases between. The CDR3 loop reads CASTQGSTEAFF. The CDR3, as DNA: TGTGCCAGTACCCAGGGGAGCACTGAAGCTTTCTTT. Supplemented by reference TRBV19 and TRBJ1-1, the full variable domain reads DGGITQSPKYLFRKEGQNVTLSCEQNLNHDAMYWYRQDPGQGLRLIYYSQIVNDFQKGDIAEGYSVSREKKESFPLTVTSAQKNPTAFYLCASTQGSTEAFFGQGTRLTVV.

The chain has TRBV7-9 and TRBJ1-6; 8 nucleotides agree with TRBD1. V trimming: 8 bases; J trimming: 9 bases; junction bases outside the gene matches: 9. The CDR3 has 14 residues. Germline-derived CDR1 and CDR2 are SEHNR and FQNEAQ (reference sequence). CDR3 in DNA: TGTGCCAGCGTTCCAGGGGGCAGCGGTTCACCCCTCCACTTT. Protein product: CASVPGGSGSPLHF.

The V gene is TRBV14, the J gene TRBJ2-1; TRBD2 matches 11 bases. The CDR3 is made up of 15 amino acids. Germline CDR1 reads SGHDN; CDR2 reads FVKESK. J lost 9 bases, V lost 4 bases, and 8 bases had no gene match. CDR3 in DNA: TGTGCCAGCAGCCTCATAGCGGGGGGGCCTGGTGAGCAGTTCTTC. It translates to CASSLIAGGPGEQFF.

V usage is TRBV19 and J usage is TRBJ2-5, with TRBD2 matching over 13 bases. V shed 5 bases and J 1 base; nucleotides not matched to a gene: 1. Germline V gene lookup returns CDR1 LNHDA and CDR2 SQIVND (reference sequence). The CDR3 is 15 amino acids. CDR3 sequence reads: CASSGLAGAQETQYF. CDR3 coding DNA: TGTGCCAGTAGTGGACTAGCGGGAGCCCAAGAGACCCAGTACTTC.

This clone has a single count. The CDR3 loop is CSVLGLAGNEQFF. DNA for the CDR3: TGCAGCGTCCTAGGACTAGCGGGCAATGAGCAGTTCTTC. V gene TRBV29-1 combines with J gene TRBJ2-1; 11 bases match TRBD2. Germline V gene lookup returns CDR1 SQVTM and CDR2 ANQGSEA. With 6 bases clipped from V and 6 bases from J, the junction kept 4 bases outside the gene matches. This CDR3 region has 13 residues.

The J gene is TRBJ2-5, the V gene TRBV3-1 (or the pseudogene TRBV3-2); 7 bases line up with TRBD2. The CDR3 is 14 residues long. Unmatched junction bases numbered 4, after V lost 1 base and J lost 5 bases. The germline gives CDR1 LGHDT, CDR2 YNNKEL (reference sequence). CDR3 sequence (DNA): TGTGCCAGCAGCCAAGGGACCGGGGGGGAGACCCAGTACTTC. Protein product: CASSQGTGGETQYF.